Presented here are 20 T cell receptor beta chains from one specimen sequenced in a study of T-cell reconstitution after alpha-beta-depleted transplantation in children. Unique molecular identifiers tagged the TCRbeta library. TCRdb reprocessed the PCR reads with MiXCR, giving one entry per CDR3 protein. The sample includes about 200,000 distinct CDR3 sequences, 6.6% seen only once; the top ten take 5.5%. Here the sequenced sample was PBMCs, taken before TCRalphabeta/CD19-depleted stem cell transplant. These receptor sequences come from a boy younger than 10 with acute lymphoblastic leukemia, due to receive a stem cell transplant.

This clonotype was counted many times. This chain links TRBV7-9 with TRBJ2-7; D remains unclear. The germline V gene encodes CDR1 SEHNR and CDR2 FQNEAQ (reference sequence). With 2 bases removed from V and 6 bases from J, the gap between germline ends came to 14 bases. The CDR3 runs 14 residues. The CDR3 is CASSLYMSLGEQYF. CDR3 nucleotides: TGTGCCAGCAGCTTATATATGAGCCTTGGCGAGCAGTACTTC.

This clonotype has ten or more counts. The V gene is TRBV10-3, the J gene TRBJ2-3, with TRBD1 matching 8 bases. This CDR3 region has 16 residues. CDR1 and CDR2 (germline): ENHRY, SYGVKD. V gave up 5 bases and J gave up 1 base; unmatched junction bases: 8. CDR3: CAISRRTGIGTDTQYF. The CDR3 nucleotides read TGTGCCATCAGTCGAAGGACAGGGATTGGCACAGATACGCAGTATTTT.

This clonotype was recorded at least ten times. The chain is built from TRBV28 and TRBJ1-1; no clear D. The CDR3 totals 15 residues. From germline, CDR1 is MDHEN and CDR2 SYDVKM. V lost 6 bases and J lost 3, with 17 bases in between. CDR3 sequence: CASSPSLRIYTEAFF. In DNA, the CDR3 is TGTGCCAGCAGCCCGTCCTTGAGGATTTACACTGAAGCTTTCTTT.

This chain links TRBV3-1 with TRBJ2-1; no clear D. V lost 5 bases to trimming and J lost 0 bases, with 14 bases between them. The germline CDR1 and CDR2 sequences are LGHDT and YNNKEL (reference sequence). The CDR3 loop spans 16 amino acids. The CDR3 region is CASSYPGRSSYNEQFF. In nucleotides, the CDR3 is TGTGCCAGCAGCTACCCTGGTAGGAGCTCCTACAATGAGCAGTTCTTC.

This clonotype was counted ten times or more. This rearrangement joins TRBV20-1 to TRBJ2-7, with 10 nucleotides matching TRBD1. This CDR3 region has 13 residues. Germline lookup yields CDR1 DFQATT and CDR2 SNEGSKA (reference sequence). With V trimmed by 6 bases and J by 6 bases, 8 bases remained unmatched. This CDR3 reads CSAHPGQGSEQYF. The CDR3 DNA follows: TGCAGTGCACACCCGGGACAGGGGAGCGAGCAGTACTTC.

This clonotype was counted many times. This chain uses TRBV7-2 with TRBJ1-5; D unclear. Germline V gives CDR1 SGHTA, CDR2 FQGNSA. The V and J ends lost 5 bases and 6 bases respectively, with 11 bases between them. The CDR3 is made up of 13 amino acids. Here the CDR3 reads CASSVGFRQPQHF. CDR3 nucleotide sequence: TGTGCCAGCAGCGTGGGCTTCCGTCAGCCCCAGCATTTT.

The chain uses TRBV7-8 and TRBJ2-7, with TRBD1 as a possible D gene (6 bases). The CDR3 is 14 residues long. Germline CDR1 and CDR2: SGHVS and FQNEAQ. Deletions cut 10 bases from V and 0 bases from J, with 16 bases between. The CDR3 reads CATPGHPRSYEQYF. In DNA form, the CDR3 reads TGTGCCACTCCGGGACATCCCCGCTCCTACGAGCAGTACTTC.

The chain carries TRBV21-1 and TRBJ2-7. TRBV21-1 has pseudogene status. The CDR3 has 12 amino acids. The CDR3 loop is CASSKDTYEQYF. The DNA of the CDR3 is TGTGCCAGCAGCAAAGACACCTACGAGCAGTACTTC.

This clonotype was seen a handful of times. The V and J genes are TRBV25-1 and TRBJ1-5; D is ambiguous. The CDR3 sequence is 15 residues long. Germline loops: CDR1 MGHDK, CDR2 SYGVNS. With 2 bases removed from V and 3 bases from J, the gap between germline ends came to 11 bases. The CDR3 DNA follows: TGTGCCAGCAGTGAAGGGCCAGTGACCAATCAGCCCCAGCATTTT. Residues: CASSEGPVTNQPQHF. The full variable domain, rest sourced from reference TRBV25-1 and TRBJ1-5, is EADIYQTPRYLVIGTGKKITLECSQTMGHDKMYWYQQDPGMELHLIHYSYGVNSTEKGDLSSESTVSRIRTEHFPLTLESARPSHTSQYLCASSEGPVTNQPQHFGDGTRLSIL.

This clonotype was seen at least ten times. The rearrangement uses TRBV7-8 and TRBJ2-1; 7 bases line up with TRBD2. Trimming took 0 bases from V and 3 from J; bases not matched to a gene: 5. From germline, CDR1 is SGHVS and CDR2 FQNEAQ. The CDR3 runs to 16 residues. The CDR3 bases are TGTGCCAGCAGCTTAGCCGTGGGGGGGGTCTACAATGAGCAGTTCTTC. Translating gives CASSLAVGGVYNEQFF. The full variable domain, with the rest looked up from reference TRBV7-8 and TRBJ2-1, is GAGVSQSPRYKVAKRGQDVALRCDPISGHVSLFWYQQALGQGPEFLTYFQNEAQLDKSGLPSDRFFAERPEGSVSTLKIQRTQQEDSAVYLCASSLAVGGVYNEQFFGPGTRLTVL.

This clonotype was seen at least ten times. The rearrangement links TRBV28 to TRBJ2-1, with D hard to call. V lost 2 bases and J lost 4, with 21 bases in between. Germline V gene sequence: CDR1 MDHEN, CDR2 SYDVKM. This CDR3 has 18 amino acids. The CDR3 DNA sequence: TGTGCCAGCAGTTTAGTCCCAAGAGAGGTTATGGGGTACAATGAGCAGTTCTTC. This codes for CASSLVPREVMGYNEQFF.

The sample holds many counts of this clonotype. The CDR3 nucleotides read TGTGCCAGCAGGGAAATGAACACTGAAGCTTTCTTT. Translated, it gives CASREMNTEAFF. The rearrangement uses TRBV7-2 and TRBJ1-1; no reliable D call. Germline V gene sequence: CDR1 SGHTA, CDR2 FQGNSA. This CDR3 comprises 12 residues. V was pared by 6 bases and J by 0 bases, with 5 bases between.

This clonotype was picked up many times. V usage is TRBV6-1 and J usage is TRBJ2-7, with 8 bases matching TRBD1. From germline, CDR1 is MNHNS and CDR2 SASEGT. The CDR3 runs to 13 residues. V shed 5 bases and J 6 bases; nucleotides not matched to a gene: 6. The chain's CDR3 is CASSNGQGGEQYF. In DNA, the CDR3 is TGTGCCAGCAGTAATGGACAGGGAGGCGAGCAGTACTTC.

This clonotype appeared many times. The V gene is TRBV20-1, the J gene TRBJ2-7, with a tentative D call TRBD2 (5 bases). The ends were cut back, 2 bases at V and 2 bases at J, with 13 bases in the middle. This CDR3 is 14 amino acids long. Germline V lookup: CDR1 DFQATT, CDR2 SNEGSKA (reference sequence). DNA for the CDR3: TGCAGTGCTAGAAAGGGAGCCAGAACCTACGAGCAGTACTTC. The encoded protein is CSARKGARTYEQYF.

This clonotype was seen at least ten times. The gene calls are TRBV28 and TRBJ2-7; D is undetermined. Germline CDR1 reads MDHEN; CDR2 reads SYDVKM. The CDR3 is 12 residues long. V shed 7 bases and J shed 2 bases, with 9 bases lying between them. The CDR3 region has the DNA TGTGCCAGCACTAACCTGGCCTACGAGCAGTACTTC. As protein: CASTNLAYEQYF.

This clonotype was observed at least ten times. The CDR3 is CASSLEGPRYEQYF. The CDR3 nucleotides read TGTGCCAGCAGTTTGGAAGGGCCTCGCTACGAGCAGTACTTC. The rearrangement uses TRBV28 and TRBJ2-7; no reliable D call. Germline V CDR1 and CDR2: MDHEN, SYDVKM. The length of the CDR3 is 14 residues. V was shortened by 3 bases and J by 3 bases, with 12 bases between the two germline ends. Full variable domain (remainder filled in from reference TRBV28 and TRBJ2-7): DVKVTQSSRYLVKRTGEKVFLECVQDMDHENMFWYRQDPGLGLRLIYFSYDVKMKEKGDIPEGYSVSREKKERFSLILESASTNQTSMYLCASSLEGPRYEQYFGPGTRLTVT.

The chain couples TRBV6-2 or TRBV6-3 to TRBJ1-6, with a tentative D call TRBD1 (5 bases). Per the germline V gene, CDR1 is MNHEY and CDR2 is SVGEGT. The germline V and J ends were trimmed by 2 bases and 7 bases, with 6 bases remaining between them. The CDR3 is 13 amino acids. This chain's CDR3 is CASSYEGNSPLHF. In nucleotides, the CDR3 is TGTGCCAGCAGTTACGAGGGGAATTCACCCCTCCACTTT.

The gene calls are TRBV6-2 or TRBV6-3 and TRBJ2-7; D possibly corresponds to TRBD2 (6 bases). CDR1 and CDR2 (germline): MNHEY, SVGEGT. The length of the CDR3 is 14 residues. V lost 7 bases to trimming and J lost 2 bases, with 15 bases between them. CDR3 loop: CASTASAPAYEQYF. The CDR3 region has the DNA TGTGCCAGCACTGCTAGCGCGCCCGCCTACGAGCAGTACTTC.

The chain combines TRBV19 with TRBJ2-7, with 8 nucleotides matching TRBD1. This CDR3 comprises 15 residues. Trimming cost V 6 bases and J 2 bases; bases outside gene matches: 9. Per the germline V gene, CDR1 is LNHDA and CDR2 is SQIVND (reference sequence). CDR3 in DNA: TGTGCCAGTAGCCCGTCAGGGGGCCTTACCTACGAGCAGTACTTC. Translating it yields CASSPSGGLTYEQYF.

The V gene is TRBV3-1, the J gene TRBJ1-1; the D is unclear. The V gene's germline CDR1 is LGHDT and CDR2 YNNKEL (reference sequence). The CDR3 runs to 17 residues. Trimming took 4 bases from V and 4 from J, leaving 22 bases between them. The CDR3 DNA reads TGTGCCAGCAGCCCAATCCCTTATCCAGCCCAGGCCACTGAAGCTTTCTTT. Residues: CASSPIPYPAQATEAFF.